The T cell receptor (beta chain) described here comes from a study of T cells in Graves' hyperthyroidism and ophthalmopathy. Amplification of TCR beta CDR3 regions was performed using RNA transcripts as template. RT-PCR in the first round (using the HTBI primer set) targeted the TCR CDR3. TCRdb re-analysed the multiplex PCR reads in MiXCR, keeping a single row per CDR3 protein. Altogether a few hundred thousand distinct CDR3 sequences are present, 14% to 15% being singletons, with the ten largest covering about an eighth. Study conclusions and caveats: Most thyroid clonotypes that were expanded above 0.001 also turned up in blood. From stable hyperthyroidism, ophthalmopathy was separated by a 13 V-J model.

This clonotype was picked up a small number of times. What it binds is unknown. A single base separates this from a much larger clone, so it may be a read error. Germline lookup yields CDR1 WSHSY and CDR2 SAAADI. V dropped 5 bases and J dropped 4 bases, with 16 bases sitting between them. The CDR3 runs to 15 residues. At first hyperthyroidism diagnosis, before any ophthalmopathy symptoms, the blood sample was collected. The TCR sequence derives from a woman aged 40 to 49 with Graves' hyperthyroidism that later progressed to Graves' ophthalmopathy. This chain links TRBV10-2 with TRBJ2-3; D remains unclear. Sample: blood. The CDR3 loop reads CASSRYGQPPDTQYF. CDR3 coding DNA: TGCGCCAGCAGTAGATACGGGCAGCCGCCAGATACGCAGTATTTT.